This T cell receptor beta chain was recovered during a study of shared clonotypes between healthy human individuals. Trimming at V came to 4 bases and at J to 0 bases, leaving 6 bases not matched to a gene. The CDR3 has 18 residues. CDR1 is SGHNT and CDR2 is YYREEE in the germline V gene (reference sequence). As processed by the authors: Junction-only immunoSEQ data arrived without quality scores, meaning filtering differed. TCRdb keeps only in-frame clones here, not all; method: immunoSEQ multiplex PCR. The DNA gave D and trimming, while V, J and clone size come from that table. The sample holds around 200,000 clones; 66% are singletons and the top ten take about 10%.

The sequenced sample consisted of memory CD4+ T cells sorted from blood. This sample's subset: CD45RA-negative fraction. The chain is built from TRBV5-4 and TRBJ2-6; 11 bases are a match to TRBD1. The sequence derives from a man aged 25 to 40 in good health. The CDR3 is CASSVRDRGFSGANVLTF. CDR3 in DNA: TGTGCCAGCAGCGTCCGGGACAGGGGGTTCTCTGGGGCCAACGTCCTGACTTTC.